This T cell receptor beta chain comes out of a study of OX40 agonist ivuxolimab in advanced cancers. With autoimmune disease history or systemic immunosuppression, patients were excluded. Sequencing used immunoSEQ multiplex PCR; TCRdb keeps in-frame clones, though not all of them. Here the sample spans approximately 50,000 clones, roughly 89% being singletons. The CDR3 length is 12 residues. Trimming stripped 5 bases from V and 4 bases from J, with 8 bases between. CDR1 SGHRS and CDR2 YFSETQ come from the germline V gene. The clonotype originates from an adult with an advanced solid tumor such as melanoma, head and neck, liver or kidney cancer. This chain links TRBV5-1 with TRBJ2-3; D is unclear. Sequenced here: CD4+ or CD8+ T cells sorted from blood, sampled in a trial of the OX40 agonist ivuxolimab. The CDR3 region has the DNA TGCGCCAGCAGGATAGCAGCAGATACGCAGTATTTT. This codes for CASRIAADTQYF.